Listed here is a single TCR beta chain. The antigen is undetermined. CDR3 size: 15 residues. Looked up from germline, CDR1 is SGDLS and CDR2 is YYNGEE. The V and J ends lost 4 bases and 14 bases, in that order; junction bases with no gene match: 17. The sample belongs to a study of blood T cells in healthy people across ages. Study-wide background: There was about one barcoded beta molecule captured by template switching per two T cells. General study points: Diversity was higher, and naive CD4+ cells more numerous, in long-lived donors than in aged donors. Diversity figures derived from one million T cells were judged to underestimate the true value.

Using a J-beta primer mix together with a sample-barcoded 5' primer, a second PCR was run for about 7 to 12 cycles. TCRdb re-called the 5' RACE reads through MiXCR, storing one row per CDR3 protein. The data contain hundreds of thousands of distinct CDR3 sequences, roughly 43% of them seen just once; the ten biggest clones take up 20% to 25%. The TCR sequence derives from a woman aged 60-75 years in good health. The material sequenced was blood. This chain uses TRBV9 with TRBJ2-1; 8 bases fit TRBD2. CDR3 coding DNA: TGTGCCAGCAGCCCGGGGGAGCGGGGGCCCTTTGGGGAGTTCTTC. Amino acid sequence: CASSPGERGPFGEFF.